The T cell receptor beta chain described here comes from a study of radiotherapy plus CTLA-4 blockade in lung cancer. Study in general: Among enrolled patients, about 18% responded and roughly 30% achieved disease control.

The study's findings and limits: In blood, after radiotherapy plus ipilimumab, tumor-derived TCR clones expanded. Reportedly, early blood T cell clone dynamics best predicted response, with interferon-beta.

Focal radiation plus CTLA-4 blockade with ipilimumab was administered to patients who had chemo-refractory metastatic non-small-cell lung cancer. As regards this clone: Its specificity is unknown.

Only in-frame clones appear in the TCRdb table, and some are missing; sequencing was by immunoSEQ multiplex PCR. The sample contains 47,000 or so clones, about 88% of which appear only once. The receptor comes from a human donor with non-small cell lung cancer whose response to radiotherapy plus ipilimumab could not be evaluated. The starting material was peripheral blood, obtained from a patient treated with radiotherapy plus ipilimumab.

In DNA form, the CDR3 reads TGTGCCAGCAGTTGGACAGCTCGAGACGACTATGGCTACACCTTC. This encodes CASSWTARDDYGYTF. The chain uses TRBV28 and TRBJ1-2, with a possible D match to TRBD1 (6 bases). CDR3 length equals 15 residues. Germline V gene data show CDR1 as MDHEN and CDR2 as SYDVKM. Trimming shortened V by 4 bases and J by 3 bases, and 15 bases separated the two germline ends.